This T cell receptor beta chain was found in a study of metastatic and nonmetastatic thyroid tumors. Comment on this clone: The CDR3 carries no conserved terminal phenylalanine or tryptophan, so it likely arises from a read error. Because the CDR3's place on the DNA is in doubt, the DNA is left out and the CDR3 is given as listed by TCRdb.

No treatment of any kind had been given to any patient before thyroid surgery. Germline V lookup: CDR1 SQVTM, CDR2 ANQGSEA. The CDR3 has 12 residues if both end residues are counted. TCRdb reanalyzed the PCR reads with MiXCR. The sample carries around 15,000 clones, around 33% recorded once. The sequence came from a male donor with papillary thyroid cancer or a benign thyroid nodule (not recorded which). Some clones in this sample may be carry-over from other donors' samples. The genes are TRBV29-1 and TRBJ1-2. The sample comprised tumor tissue. The CDR3 loop is CSVEGSGNSHTL.